This TCR beta chain was identified during a study of long-term antiretroviral therapy in people with HIV. Amounts of roughly 0.9-10 million cryopreserved PBMC were held in the samples before DNA extraction. From germline, CDR1 is SQVTM and CDR2 ANQGSEA. V gave up 4 bases and J gave up 6 bases, with 14 bases separating them. The CDR3 contains 13 residues. Whole-study findings and limits: ART adherence was not documented, and neither viral resistance nor therapy changes had any data. The clones with expansion before ART were dominant in the repertoire at all time points.

A single count supports this clone. As yet, its antigen is unknown. The authors ran the immunoSEQ assay, v3.0, at survey level. TCRdb's copy holds only in-frame clones and misses some; the assay was immunoSEQ multiplex PCR. The sample has about 22,000 clones; roughly 88% are singletons. This clonotype originated in a man aged 55 to 70 with HIV. Sequencing was performed on unsorted PBMCs, taken 0.6 years after starting antiretroviral therapy. The chain carries TRBV29-1 and TRBJ2-3; no reliable D call. CDR3: CSVVDPMRDTQYF. For the CDR3, the DNA is TGCAGCGTTGTGGATCCTATGAGGGATACGCAGTATTTT.